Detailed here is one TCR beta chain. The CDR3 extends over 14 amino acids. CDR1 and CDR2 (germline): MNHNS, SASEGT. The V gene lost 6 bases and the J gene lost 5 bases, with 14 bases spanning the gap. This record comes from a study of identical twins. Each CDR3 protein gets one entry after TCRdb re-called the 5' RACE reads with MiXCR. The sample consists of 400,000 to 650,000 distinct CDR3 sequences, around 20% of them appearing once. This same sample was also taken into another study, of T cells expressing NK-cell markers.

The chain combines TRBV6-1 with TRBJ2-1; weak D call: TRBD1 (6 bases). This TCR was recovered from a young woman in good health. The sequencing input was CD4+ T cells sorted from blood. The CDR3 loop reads CASRSWGRDNEQFF. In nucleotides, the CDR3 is TGTGCCAGCAGGAGTTGGGGGCGAGACAATGAGCAGTTCTTC.